One and the same sample provided the 12 T cell receptor beta chains below, sequenced in a study of response to subunit inactivated influenza vaccine listed by TCRdb under 2018. The library was prepared using RT-PCR. The sequencing machine was an Illumina HiSeq 2500. TCRdb reanalyzed the raw reads on its own, using fastp at Q25 for trimming and MiXCR for clone calling, and kept in-frame beta chains. CDR3 protein duplicates are merged, each entry listing the most common genes and DNA. The sample includes hundreds of thousands of distinct CDR3 sequences, with 14% observed a single time. Roughly 7.6% of the sample is taken by the ten largest. The material was PBMCs from blood, obtained approximately 15 days before vaccination. The receptors stem from a man aged 50-59 years who received an inactivated influenza vaccine. Donor details come from another sample of the same person, matched by shared clones.

This clonotype has a handful of counts. The rearrangement joins TRBV20-1 to TRBJ2-7; the D gene is possibly TRBD1 (6 bases). Germline loops: CDR1 DFQATT, CDR2 SNEGSKA (reference sequence). This CDR3 is built from 14 residues. The V gene lost 4 bases and the J gene lost 0 bases, with 13 bases spanning the gap. In DNA form, the CDR3 reads TGCAGTGCTACCTTTACAGGGAGCTCCTACGAGCAGTACTTC. As protein: CSATFTGSSYEQYF.

This clonotype was recorded a few times. The rearrangement joins TRBV29-1 to TRBJ2-6; no definite D call. This CDR3 is 12 amino acids long. The V and J ends lost 6 bases and 3 bases respectively, with 6 bases between them. The germline V gene has CDR1 SQVTM and CDR2 ANQGSEA. As DNA, the CDR3 is TGCAGCGTGCTAGATGGGGCCAACGTCCTGACTTTC. Translating gives CSVLDGANVLTF. The variable domain in full, with the rest retrieved from reference TRBV29-1 and TRBJ2-6, is SAVISQKPSRDICQRGTSLTIQCQVDSQVTMMFWYRQQPGQSLTLIATANQGSEATYESGFVIDKFPISRPNLTFSTLTVSNMSPEDSSIYLCSVLDGANVLTFGAGSRLTVL.

The V gene is TRBV20-1, the J gene TRBJ2-2; 8 nucleotides line up with TRBD2. Per germline, CDR1 DFQATT and CDR2 SNEGSKA (reference sequence). The CDR3 runs 16 residues. V lost 2 bases to trimming and J lost 5 bases; unmatched junction nucleotides: 10. CDR3 in DNA: TGCAGTGCTAGACCTCCTAGCGGGCGTGGAACCGGGGAGCTGTTTTTT. Translation gives CSARPPSGRGTGELFF.

This clonotype was found a few times. The gene calls are TRBV28 and TRBJ1-4, with D perhaps matching TRBD1 (6 bases). There are 15 residues in the CDR3. The V end was cut by 1 base, the J end by 8 bases, with 14 bases between. Per the germline V gene, CDR1 is MDHEN and CDR2 is SYDVKM. CDR3 in amino acids: CASSLYGGLGEKLFF. The CDR3 nucleotides read TGTGCCAGCAGTTTATACGGGGGGCTGGGGGAAAAACTGTTTTTT.

The chain couples TRBV7-8 to TRBJ2-7, with 10 nucleotides matching TRBD1. V dropped 5 bases and J dropped 3; count of bases not matched to a gene: 7. This CDR3 has 15 residues. Germline CDR1 reads SGHVS; CDR2 reads FQNEAQ. DNA for the CDR3: TGTGCCAGCAGCCCCCGGACAGGGGGATTCTACGAGCAGTACTTC. Amino acid sequence: CASSPRTGGFYEQYF.

This sequence joins TRBV18 and TRBJ2-7, with a possible D match to TRBD2 (5 bases). V was shortened by 3 bases and J by 5 bases, with 11 bases between the two germline ends. CDR3 length equals 13 residues. The germline V gene has CDR1 KGHSH and CDR2 LQKENI. Written as DNA, the CDR3 is TGTGCCAGCTCACCGCCGGAGGTAAACGAGCAGTACTTC. Its protein product is CASSPPEVNEQYF. Supplemented by reference TRBV18 and TRBJ2-7, the full variable domain reads NAGVMQNPRHLVRRRGQEARLRCSPMKGHSHVYWYRQLPEEGLKFMVYLQKENIIDESGMPKERFSAEFPKEGPSILRIQQVVRGDSAAYFCASSPPEVNEQYFGPGTRLTVT.

The genes are TRBV28 and TRBJ2-5; D could derive from TRBD1 or TRBD2 (5 bases each). With 7 bases removed from V and 4 bases from J, the gap between germline ends came to 19 bases. Germline-derived CDR1 and CDR2 are MDHEN and SYDVKM. The CDR3 covers 15 residues. CDR3 sequence (DNA): TGTGCCAGCACTCCCCGGGACCAGCGCCTAGAGACCCAGTACTTC. It specifies CASTPRDQRLETQYF. The full variable domain, in which reference TRBV28 and TRBJ2-5 provide the parts outside the CDR3, is DVKVTQSSRYLVKRTGEKVFLECVQDMDHENMFWYRQDPGLGLRLIYFSYDVKMKEKGDIPEGYSVSREKKERFSLILESASTNQTSMYLCASTPRDQRLETQYFGPGTRLLVL.

The table lists this clonotype with a few counts. This rearrangement joins TRBV5-5 to TRBJ2-1; D not certain. This CDR3 comprises 12 residues. Trimming pared 1 base from V and 8 bases from J, leaving 7 bases between. Germline V gives CDR1 SGHKS, CDR2 YYEKEE (reference sequence). The CDR3, as DNA: TGTGCCAGCAGCTTGATACTGTATGAGCAGTTCTTC. It specifies CASSLILYEQFF.

Only a few counts were recorded for this clonotype. The V gene is TRBV6-2 or TRBV6-3, the J gene TRBJ2-7, with D possibly called TRBD1 or TRBD2 (5 bases each). Trimming removed 6 bases at V and 3 bases at J, with 15 bases between. This CDR3 comprises 14 residues. Germline CDR1 reads MNHEY; CDR2 reads SVGEGT. The CDR3 spells CASRDPGRSYEQYF. CDR3 coding DNA: TGTGCCAGCAGGGATCCGGGGCGCAGCTACGAGCAGTACTTC.

In this sample, this clonotype turned up a few times. The rearrangement joins TRBV5-4 to TRBJ2-5, with 7 positions matching TRBD2. This CDR3 comprises 13 residues. Germline V gene sequence: CDR1 SGHNT, CDR2 YYREEE (reference sequence). V was clipped by 3 bases and J by 5 bases; unmatched bases: 4. The CDR3 DNA sequence: TGTGCCAGCAGCTCGGCGGGAGTGGAGACCCAGTACTTC. Translating gives CASSSAGVETQYF.

This clonotype turned up a few times. V is TRBV4-3 and J is TRBJ1-4; D is uncertain. The CDR3 totals 16 residues. CDR1 LGHNA and CDR2 YSLEER come from the germline V gene. Trimming stripped 0 bases from V and 5 bases from J, with 13 bases between. The CDR3: CASSQDSADLNEKLFF. The CDR3 DNA sequence: TGCGCCAGCAGCCAAGATTCAGCCGATCTCAATGAAAAACTGTTTTTT.

A few counts support this clonotype. V gene TRBV28 combines with J gene TRBJ1-5, with D tentatively TRBD1 (5 bases). Trimming took 11 bases from V and 1 from J, leaving 12 bases between them. The CDR3 runs to 13 residues. Looked up from germline, CDR1 is MDHEN and CDR2 is SYDVKM. The CDR3 here is CAGNWDSNQPQHF. The DNA for the CDR3 is TGTGCCGGCAATTGGGACAGCAATCAGCCCCAGCATTTT.